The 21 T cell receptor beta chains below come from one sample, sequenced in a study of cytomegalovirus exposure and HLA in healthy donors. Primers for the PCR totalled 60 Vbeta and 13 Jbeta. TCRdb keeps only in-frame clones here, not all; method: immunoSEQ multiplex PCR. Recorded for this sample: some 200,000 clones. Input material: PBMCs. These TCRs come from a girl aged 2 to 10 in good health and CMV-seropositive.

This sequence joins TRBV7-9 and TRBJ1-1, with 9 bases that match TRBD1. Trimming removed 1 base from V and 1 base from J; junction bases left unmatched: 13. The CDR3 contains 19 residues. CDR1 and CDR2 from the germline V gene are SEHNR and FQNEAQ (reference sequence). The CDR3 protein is CASSLGFRDRALRNTEAFF. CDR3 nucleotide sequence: TGTGCCAGCAGCTTAGGTTTCCGGGACAGGGCCTTGAGGAACACTGAAGCTTTCTTT.

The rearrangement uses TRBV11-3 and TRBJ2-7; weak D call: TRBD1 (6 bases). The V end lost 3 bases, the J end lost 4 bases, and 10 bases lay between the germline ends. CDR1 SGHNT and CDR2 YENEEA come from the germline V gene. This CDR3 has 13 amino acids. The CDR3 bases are TGTGCCAGCAGCTTGGGGGCTGGGTACGAGCAGTACTTC. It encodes CASSLGAGYEQYF.

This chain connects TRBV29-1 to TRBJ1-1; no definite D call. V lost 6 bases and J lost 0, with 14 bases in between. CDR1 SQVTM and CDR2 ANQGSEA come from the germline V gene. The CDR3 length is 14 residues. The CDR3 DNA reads TGCAGCGTGAAGTCGACATTAATGAACACTGAAGCTTTCTTT. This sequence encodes CSVKSTLMNTEAFF.

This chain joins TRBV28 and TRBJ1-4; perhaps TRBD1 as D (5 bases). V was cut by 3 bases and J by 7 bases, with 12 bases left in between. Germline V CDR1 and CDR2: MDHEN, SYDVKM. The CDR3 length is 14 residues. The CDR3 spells CASSFRGRGEKLFF. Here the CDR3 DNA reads TGTGCCAGCAGTTTTCGGGGGAGAGGTGAAAAACTGTTTTTT.

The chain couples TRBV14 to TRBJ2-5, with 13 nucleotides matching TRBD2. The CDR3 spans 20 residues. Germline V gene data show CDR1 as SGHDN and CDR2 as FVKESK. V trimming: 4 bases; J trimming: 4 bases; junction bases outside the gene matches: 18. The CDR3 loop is CASSPSPWGLAGWVGETQYF. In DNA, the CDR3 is TGTGCCAGCAGCCCCTCCCCATGGGGACTAGCGGGATGGGTCGGAGAGACCCAGTACTTC.

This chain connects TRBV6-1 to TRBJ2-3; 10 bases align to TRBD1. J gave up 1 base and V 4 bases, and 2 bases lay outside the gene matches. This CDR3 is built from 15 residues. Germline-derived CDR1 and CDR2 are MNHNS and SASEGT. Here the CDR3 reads CASSAGTGGTDTQYF. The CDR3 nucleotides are TGTGCCAGCAGTGCCGGGACAGGGGGCACAGATACGCAGTATTTT.

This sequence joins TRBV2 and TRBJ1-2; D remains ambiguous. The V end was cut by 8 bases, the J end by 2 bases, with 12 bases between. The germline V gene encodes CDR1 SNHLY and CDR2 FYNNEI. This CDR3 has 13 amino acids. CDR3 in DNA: TGTGCCAGCCGGCCTAGCGGGAACTATGGCTACACCTTC. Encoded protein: CASRPSGNYGYTF.

CDR3 sequence (DNA): TGTGCCAGCTGGGGCAGTCCCAATGAGCAGTTCTTC. Encoded protein: CASWGSPNEQFF. This rearrangement joins TRBV2 to TRBJ2-1, with D tentatively TRBD1 (5 bases). This CDR3 is 12 amino acids long. CDR1 is SNHLY and CDR2 is FYNNEI in the germline V gene. Trimming removed 8 bases from V and 6 bases from J, with 11 bases in between.

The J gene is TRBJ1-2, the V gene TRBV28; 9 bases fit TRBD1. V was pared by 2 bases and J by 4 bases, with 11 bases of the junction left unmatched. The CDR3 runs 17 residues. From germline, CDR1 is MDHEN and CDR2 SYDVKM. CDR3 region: CASSLMGQGISAYGYTF. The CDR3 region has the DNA TGTGCCAGCAGTTTAATGGGACAGGGTATTTCGGCCTATGGCTACACCTTC.

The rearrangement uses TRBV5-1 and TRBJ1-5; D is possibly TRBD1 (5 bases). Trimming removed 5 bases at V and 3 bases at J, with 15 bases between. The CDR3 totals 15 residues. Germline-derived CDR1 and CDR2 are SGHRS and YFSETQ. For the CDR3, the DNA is TGCGCCAGCAGAGGAAGACCAGGGCACAATCAGCCCCAGCATTTT. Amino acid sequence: CASRGRPGHNQPQHF.

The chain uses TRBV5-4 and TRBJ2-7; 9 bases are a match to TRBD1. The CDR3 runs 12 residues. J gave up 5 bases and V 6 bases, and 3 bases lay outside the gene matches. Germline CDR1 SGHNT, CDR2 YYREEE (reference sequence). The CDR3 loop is CASKGQGNEQYF. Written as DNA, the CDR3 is TGTGCCAGCAAGGGACAGGGAAACGAGCAGTACTTC.

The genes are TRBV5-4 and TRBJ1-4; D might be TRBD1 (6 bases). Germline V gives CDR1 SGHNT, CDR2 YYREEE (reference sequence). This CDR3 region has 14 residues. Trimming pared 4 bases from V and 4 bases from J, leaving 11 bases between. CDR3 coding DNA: TGTGCCAGCAGCCTACAGGGTGTTAATGAAAAACTGTTTTTT. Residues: CASSLQGVNEKLFF.

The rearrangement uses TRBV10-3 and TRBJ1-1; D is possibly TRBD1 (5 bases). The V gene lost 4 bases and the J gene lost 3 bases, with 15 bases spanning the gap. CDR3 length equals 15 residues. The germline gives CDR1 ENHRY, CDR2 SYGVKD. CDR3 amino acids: CAISVRARGDTEAFF. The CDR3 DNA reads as TGTGCCATCAGTGTCAGGGCCCGAGGAGACACTGAAGCTTTCTTT.

The CDR3 protein is CASSERPGSDTQYF. For the CDR3, the DNA is TGTGCCAGCAGTGAACGACCGGGGTCAGATACGCAGTATTTT. The genes are TRBV6-1 and TRBJ2-3, with D maybe TRBD2 (5 bases). V dropped 2 bases and J dropped 4 bases, with 10 bases sitting between them. Germline-derived CDR1 and CDR2 are MNHNS and SASEGT. The CDR3 is made up of 14 amino acids.

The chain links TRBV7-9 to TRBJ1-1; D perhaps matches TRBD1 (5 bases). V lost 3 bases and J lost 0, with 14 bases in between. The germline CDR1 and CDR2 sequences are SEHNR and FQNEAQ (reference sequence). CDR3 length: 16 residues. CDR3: CASSFGLRALNTEAFF. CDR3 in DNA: TGTGCCAGCAGCTTTGGTCTCAGGGCATTGAACACTGAAGCTTTCTTT.

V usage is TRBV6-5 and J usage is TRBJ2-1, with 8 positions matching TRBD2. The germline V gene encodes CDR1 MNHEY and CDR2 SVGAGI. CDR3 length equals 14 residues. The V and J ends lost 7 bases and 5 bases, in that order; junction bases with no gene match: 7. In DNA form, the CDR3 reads TGTGCCAGCACCGCACTAGCGGACCACAATGAGCAGTTCTTC. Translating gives CASTALADHNEQFF.

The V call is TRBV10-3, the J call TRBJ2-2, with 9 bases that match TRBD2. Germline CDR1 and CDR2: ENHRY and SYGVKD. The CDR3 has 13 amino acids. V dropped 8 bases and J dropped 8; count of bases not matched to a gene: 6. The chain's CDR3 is CAIGGTSRGELFF. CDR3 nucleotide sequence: TGTGCCATCGGAGGGACTAGCAGAGGGGAGCTGTTTTTT.

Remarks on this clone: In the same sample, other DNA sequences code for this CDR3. CDR3 region: CASSRDRDEKLFF. CDR3 DNA sequence: TGTGCCAGCAGCCGGGACAGGGATGAAAAACTGTTTTTT. The chain joins TRBV6-1 to TRBJ1-4, with 9 bases matching TRBD1. This CDR3 has 13 amino acids. Germline V gene data show CDR1 as MNHNS and CDR2 as SASEGT. V was pared by 6 bases and J by 6 bases, with 2 bases of the junction left unmatched.

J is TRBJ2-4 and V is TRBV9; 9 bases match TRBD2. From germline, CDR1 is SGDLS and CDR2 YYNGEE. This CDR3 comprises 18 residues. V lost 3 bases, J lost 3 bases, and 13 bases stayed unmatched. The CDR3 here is CASSAEGSGRIDKNIQYF. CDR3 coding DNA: TGTGCCAGCAGCGCCGAGGGTAGCGGGAGAATAGACAAAAACATTCAGTACTTC.

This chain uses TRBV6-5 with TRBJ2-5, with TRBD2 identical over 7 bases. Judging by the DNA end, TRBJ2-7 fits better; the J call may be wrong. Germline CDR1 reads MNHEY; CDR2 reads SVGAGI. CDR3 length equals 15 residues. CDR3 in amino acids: CASSYSGGRHYEQYF. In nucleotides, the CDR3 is TGTGCCAGCAGTTACTCCGGCGGGAGACACTACGAGCAGTACTTC.

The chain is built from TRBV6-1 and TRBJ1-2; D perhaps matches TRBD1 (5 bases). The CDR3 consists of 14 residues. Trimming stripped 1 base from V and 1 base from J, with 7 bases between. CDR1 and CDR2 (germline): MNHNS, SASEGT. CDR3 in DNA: TGTGCCAGCAGTGAAGGGGGCCTTAACTATGGCTACACCTTC. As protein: CASSEGGLNYGYTF.